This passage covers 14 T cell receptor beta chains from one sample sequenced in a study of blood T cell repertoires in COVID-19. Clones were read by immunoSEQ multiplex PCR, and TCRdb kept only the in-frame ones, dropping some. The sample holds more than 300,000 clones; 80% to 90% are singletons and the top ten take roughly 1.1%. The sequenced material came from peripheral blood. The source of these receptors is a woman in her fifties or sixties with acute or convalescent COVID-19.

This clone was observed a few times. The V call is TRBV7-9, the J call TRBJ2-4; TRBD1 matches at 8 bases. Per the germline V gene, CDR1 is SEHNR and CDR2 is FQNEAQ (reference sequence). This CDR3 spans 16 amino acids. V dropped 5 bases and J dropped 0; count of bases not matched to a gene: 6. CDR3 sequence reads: CASSPGTGPAKNIQYF. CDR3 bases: TGTGCCAGCAGCCCCGGGACAGGTCCAGCCAAAAACATTCAGTACTTC.

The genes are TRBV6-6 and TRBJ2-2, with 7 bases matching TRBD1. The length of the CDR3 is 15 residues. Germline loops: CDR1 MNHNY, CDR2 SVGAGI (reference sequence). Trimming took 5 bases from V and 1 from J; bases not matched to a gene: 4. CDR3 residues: CASSPTGRNTGELFF. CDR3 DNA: TGTGCCAGCAGTCCGACAGGGCGGAACACCGGGGAGCTGTTTTTT.

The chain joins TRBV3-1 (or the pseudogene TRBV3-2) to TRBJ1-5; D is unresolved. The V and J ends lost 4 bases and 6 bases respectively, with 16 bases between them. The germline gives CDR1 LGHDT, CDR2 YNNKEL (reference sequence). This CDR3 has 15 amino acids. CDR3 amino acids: CASSLRSLGLQPQHF. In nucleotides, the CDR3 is TGTGCCAGCAGCCTCCGTTCACTCGGACTTCAGCCCCAGCATTTT.

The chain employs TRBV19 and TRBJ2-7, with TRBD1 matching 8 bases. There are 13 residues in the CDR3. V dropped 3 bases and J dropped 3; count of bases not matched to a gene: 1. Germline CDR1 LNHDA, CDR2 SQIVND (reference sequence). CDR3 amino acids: CASSITGGYEQYF. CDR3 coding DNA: TGTGCCAGTAGTATTACAGGGGGCTACGAGCAGTACTTC. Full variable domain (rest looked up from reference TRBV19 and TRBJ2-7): DGGITQSPKYLFRKEGQNVTLSCEQNLNHDAMYWYRQDPGQGLRLIYYSQIVNDFQKGDIAEGYSVSREKKESFPLTVTSAQKNPTAFYLCASSITGGYEQYFGPGTRLTVT.

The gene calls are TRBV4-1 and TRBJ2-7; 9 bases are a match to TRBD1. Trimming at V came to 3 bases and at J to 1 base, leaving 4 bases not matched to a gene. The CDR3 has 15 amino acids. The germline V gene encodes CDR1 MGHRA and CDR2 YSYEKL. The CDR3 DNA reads TGCGCCAGCAGCCAGGCGGGACAGGGTTCCTACGAGCAGTACTTC. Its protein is CASSQAGQGSYEQYF.

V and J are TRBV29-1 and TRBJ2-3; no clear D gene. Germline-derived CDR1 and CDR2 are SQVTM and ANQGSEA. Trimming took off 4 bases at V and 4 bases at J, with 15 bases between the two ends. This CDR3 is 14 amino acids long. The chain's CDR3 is CSVVGAPSSDTQYF. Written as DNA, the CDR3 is TGCAGCGTTGTTGGAGCCCCTAGTTCAGATACGCAGTATTTT.

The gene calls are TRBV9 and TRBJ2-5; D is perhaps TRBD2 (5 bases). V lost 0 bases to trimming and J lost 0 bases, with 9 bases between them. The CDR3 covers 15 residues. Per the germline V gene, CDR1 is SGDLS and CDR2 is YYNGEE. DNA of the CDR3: TGTGCCAGCAGCGTAGGAGGGAGTGACCAAGAGACCCAGTACTTC. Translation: CASSVGGSDQETQYF.

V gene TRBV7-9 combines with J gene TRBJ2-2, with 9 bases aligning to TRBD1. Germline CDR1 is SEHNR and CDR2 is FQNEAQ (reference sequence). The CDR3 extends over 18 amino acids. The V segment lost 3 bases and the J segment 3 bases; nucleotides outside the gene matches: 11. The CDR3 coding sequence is TGTGCCAGCAGCTTGAGGGGAGAGGGACAGGGCTACACCGGGGAGCTGTTTTTT. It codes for CASSLRGEGQGYTGELFF.

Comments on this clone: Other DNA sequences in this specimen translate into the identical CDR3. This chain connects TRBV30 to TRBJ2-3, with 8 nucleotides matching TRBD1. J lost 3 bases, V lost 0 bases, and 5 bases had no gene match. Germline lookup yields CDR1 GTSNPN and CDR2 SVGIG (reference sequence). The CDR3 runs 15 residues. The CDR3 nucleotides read TGTGCCTGGAGTGTAGGGACAGGAGGGACAGATACGCAGTATTTT. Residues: CAWSVGTGGTDTQYF. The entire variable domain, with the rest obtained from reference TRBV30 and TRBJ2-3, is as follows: SQTIHQWPATLVQPVGSPLSLECTVEGTSNPNLYWYRQAAGRGLQLLFYSVGIGQISSEVPQNLSASRPQDRQFILSSKKLLLSDSGFYLCAWSVGTGGTDTQYFGPGTRLTVL.

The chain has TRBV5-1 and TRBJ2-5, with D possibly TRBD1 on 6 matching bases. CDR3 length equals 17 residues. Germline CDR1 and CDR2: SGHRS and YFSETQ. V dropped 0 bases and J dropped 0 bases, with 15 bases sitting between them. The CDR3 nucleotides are TGCGCCAGCAGCTTGGGACCGTACGCAGGGGACCAAGAGACCCAGTACTTC. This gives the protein CASSLGPYAGDQETQYF.

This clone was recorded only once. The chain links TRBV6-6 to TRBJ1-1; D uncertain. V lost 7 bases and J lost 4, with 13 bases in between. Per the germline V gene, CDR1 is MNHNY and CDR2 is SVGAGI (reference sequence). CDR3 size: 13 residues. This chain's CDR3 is CASTPGSLTEAFF. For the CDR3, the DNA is TGTGCCAGCACCCCTGGCTCTCTCACTGAAGCTTTCTTT.

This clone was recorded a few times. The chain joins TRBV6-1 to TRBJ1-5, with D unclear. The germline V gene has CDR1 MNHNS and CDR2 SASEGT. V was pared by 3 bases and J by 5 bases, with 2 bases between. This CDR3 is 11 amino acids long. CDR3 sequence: CASSDDQPQHF. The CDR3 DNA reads TGTGCCAGCAGTGACGATCAGCCCCAGCATTTT.

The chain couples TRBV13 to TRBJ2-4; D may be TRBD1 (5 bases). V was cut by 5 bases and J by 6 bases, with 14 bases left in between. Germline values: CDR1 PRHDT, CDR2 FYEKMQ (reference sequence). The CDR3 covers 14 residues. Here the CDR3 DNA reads TGTGCCAGCAGCGGCAGTCAACAGGCAAACATTCAGTACTTC. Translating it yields CASSGSQQANIQYF.

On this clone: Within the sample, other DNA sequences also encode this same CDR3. In DNA, the CDR3 is TGTGCCAGCAGGACAGGGAGCTCTGGAAACACCATATATTTT. Its translation is CASRTGSSGNTIYF. The rearrangement links TRBV7-9 to TRBJ1-3; TRBD1 agrees at 7 bases. The germline V gene has CDR1 SEHNR and CDR2 FQNEAQ (reference sequence). V trimming: 6 bases; J trimming: 0 bases; junction bases outside the gene matches: 2. The CDR3 has 14 residues. Full variable domain (missing parts from reference TRBV7-9 and TRBJ1-3): DTGVSQNPRHKITKRGQNVTFRCDPISEHNRLYWYRQTLGQGPEFLTYFQNEAQLEKSRLLSDRFSAERPKGSFSTLEIQRTEQGDSAMYLCASRTGSSGNTIYFGEGSWLTVV.